What follows is one T cell receptor (beta chain) and its context. This entry comes from a study of blood T cell repertoires in COVID-19. Study details: In each case, the material was cDNA or gDNA derived from T cells, B-cell-depleted T cells, or PBMCs.

Method: immunoSEQ multiplex PCR; TCRdb's copy keeps in-frame clones and lacks some. The sample includes 150,000 to 200,000 clones, approximately 86% of them seen just once. CDR3 size: 18 residues. The V gene end was trimmed by 2 bases and the J gene end by 1 base; junction bases not matched to a gene: 13. CDR1 and CDR2 from the germline V gene are SGHAT and FQNNGV. The TCR comes from a woman aged 45-60 years with acute or convalescent COVID-19. The specimen was peripheral blood. The chain is built from TRBV11-2 and TRBJ1-1; TRBD1 aligns across 7 bases. The CDR3 loop is CASSLQAASGTANTEAFF. The CDR3, as DNA: TGTGCCAGCAGCTTACAAGCCGCATCCGGGACAGCGAACACTGAAGCTTTCTTT.